This entry concerns a single T cell receptor beta chain. Germline values: CDR1 SGDLS, CDR2 YYNGEE. The V segment lost 0 bases and the J segment 5 bases; nucleotides outside the gene matches: 6. The CDR3 consists of 15 residues. The sample is drawn from a study of shared clonotypes between healthy human individuals. The method was immunoSEQ multiplex PCR; TCRdb's version includes in-frame clones alone and lacks a portion of them. This sample carries around 1 million clones, around 80% of them seen once, and the ten largest clones take over 1.3%. The source of this sequence is a man aged 18 to 30 in good health. The chain recombines TRBV9 with TRBJ2-3; 7 bases agree with TRBD2. Sample: memory CD4+ T cells sorted from blood. Subset indicated: CD45RA-negative fraction. CDR3 protein: CASSVAGRGIDTQYF. The DNA for the CDR3 is TGTGCCAGCAGCGTAGCCGGGCGGGGGATAGATACGCAGTATTTT.